The clone carrying this T cell receptor (beta chain) came up a few times. The sample comes from a study of response to subunit inactivated influenza vaccine. TCRdb independently ran MiXCR on the RT-PCR reads; one entry per CDR3 protein. This sample has about 620,000 distinct CDR3 sequences, with approximately 10% found just once. Germline V gene lookup returns CDR1 DFQATT and CDR2 SNEGSKA (reference sequence). J lost 5 bases, V lost 5 bases, and 13 bases had no gene match. The CDR3 runs to 16 residues. A further study also used this sample, focusing on T cells expressing NK-cell markers. That publication notes: UMIs accompanied the 5'RACE template switching by which TCR beta cDNA was made.

The chain links TRBV20-1 to TRBJ2-1; TRBD2 matches 9 bases. The clonotype comes from a man in his forties or fifties who received an inactivated influenza vaccine. Source: PBMCs from blood, taken on the day of vaccination. CDR3: CSARPNLAGVNNEQFF. The CDR3 DNA follows: TGCAGTGCTCGTCCGAACTTAGCGGGAGTAAACAATGAGCAGTTCTTC.